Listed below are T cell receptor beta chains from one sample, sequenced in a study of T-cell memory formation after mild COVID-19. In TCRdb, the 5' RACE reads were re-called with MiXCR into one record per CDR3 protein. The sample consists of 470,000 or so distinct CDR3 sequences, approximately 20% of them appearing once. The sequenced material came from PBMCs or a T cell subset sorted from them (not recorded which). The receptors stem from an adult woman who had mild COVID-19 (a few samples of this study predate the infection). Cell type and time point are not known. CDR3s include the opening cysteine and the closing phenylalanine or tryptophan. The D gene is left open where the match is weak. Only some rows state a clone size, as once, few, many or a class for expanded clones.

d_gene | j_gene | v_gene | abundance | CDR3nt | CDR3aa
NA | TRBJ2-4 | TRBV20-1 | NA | TGCAGTGCTAGAGACGAATCACGGCCCAAAAACATTCAGTACTTC | CSARDESRPKNIQYF
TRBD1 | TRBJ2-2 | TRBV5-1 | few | TGCGCCAGCAGCTTGGTAGGGACAGGGCACACCGGGGAGCTGTTTTTT | CASSLVGTGHTGELFF
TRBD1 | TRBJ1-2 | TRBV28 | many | TGTGCCAGCAGTTTAGTGAGGGGGCCGGGGTATGGCTACACCTTC | CASSLVRGPGYGYTF
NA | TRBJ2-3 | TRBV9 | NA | TGTGCCAGCAGCGTAGAGAGGCGAACGGGCACAGATACGCAGTATTTT | CASSVERRTGTDTQYF
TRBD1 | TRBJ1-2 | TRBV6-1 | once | TGTGCCAGCAGTATAGCACAGGGGGCTGGCTACACCTTC | CASSIAQGAGYTF
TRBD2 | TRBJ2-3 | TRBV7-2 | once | TGTGCCAGCATCCGCCTGGGTCTAGCGGGACCAGATACGCAGTATTTT | CASIRLGLAGPDTQYF
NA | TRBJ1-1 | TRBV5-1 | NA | TGCGCCAGCAGCTTGGTTGGGGATTTGAACACTGAAGCTTTCTTT | CASSLVGDLNTEAFF
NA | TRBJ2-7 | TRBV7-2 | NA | TGTGCCAGCAGCTCGAGCGGCACCTACGAGCAGTACTTC | CASSSSGTYEQYF
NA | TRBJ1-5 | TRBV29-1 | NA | TGCAGCGTAGGATCCGGTTTGGTGCCCCAGCATTTT | CSVGSGLVPQHF
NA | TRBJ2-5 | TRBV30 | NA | TGTGCCTGGAGCTTCGGGAACCCAGAGACCCAGTACTTC | CAWSFGNPETQYF
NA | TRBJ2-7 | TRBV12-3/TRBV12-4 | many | TGTGCCAGCAGTTTAGGGGGTTCAGCCTACGAGCAGTACTTC | CASSLGGSAYEQYF
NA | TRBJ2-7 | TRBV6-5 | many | TGTGCCAGCAGTTACTCGGAAGAGGGGGGTAGAGAGCAGTACTTC | CASSYSEEGGREQYF
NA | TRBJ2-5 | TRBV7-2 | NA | TGTGCCAGCACTTGGAGGGTAGCGGACCAAGAGACCCAGTACTTC | CASTWRVADQETQYF
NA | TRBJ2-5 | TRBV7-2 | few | TGTGCCAGCAGCCGTAGGGGGAAAGAGACCCAGTACTTC | CASSRRGKETQYF
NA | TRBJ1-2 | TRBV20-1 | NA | TGCAGTGCTAGGCTAAGAGGGGCAGAGAACTATGGCTACACCTTC | CSARLRGAENYGYTF
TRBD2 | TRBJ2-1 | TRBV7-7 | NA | TGTGCTAGCAGCTTAGGTCTCGGGGGGGATGAGCAGTTCTTC | CASSLGLGGDEQFF
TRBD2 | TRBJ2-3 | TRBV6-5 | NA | TGTGCCACCCGTGGACTAGCGGGAGGCACCGGGAAGAGCACAGATACGCAGTATTTT | CATRGLAGGTGKSTDTQYF
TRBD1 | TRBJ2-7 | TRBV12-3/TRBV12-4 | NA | TGTGCCAGCAGTTTAAGTGGGCAGGGGGCGTCGGGCGAGCAGTACTTC | CASSLSGQGASGEQYF
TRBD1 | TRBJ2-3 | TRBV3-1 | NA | TGTGCCAGCAGCCTCCAGGGGGCTGGATCAGATACGCAGTATTTT | CASSLQGAGSDTQYF
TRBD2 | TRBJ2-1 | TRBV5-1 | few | TGCGCCAGCAGCCCGGGACTAGCGGGTTACTCCTACAATGAGCAGTTCTTC | CASSPGLAGYSYNEQFF
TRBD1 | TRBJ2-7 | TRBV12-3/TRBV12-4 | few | TGTGCCAGCAGTTTGACAGGGGGGTCCCCCTACGAGCAGTACTTC | CASSLTGGSPYEQYF
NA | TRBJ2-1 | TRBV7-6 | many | TGTGCCAGCAGCTTAGTTATTAGCCACAATGAGCAGTTCTTC | CASSLVISHNEQFF
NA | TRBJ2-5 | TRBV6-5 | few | TGTGCCAGCACAATAGGGGGGGCCCAGTACTTC | CASTIGGAQYF
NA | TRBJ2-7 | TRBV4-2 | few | TGTGCCAGCAGCCCTCACCCCGACGGGGGTCGATCCTACGAGCAGTACTTC | CASSPHPDGGRSYEQYF
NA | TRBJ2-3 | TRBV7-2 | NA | TGTGCCAGCAGCTCAGCGGAGGGGGGGGCCCCCACAGATACGCAGTATTTT | CASSSAEGGAPTDTQYF
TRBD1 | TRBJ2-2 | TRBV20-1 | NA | TGCAGTTCTAGAGCGACAGGGGGAGCGAACACCGGGGAGCTGTTTTTT | CSSRATGGANTGELFF
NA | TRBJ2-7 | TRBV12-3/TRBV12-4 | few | TGTGCCAGCAGTTTAGACCCTAGCTCCTACGAGCAGTACTTC | CASSLDPSSYEQYF
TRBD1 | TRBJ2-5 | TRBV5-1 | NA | TGCGCCAGCAGACAAACCGGGACAGGGGGCCTAGAGACCCAGTACTTC | CASRQTGTGGLETQYF
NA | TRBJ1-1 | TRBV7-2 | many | TGTGCCAGCAGCTTAAGGTTCAACAGTGGGCAGCTAAAAGCTTTCTTT | CASSLRFNSGQLKAFF